This TCR beta chain derives from a study of blood T cell repertoires in COVID-19. Overall study context: Both acute and convalescent COVID-19 samples were obtained from the United States, Italy and Spain. PBMCs, B-cell-depleted T cells, or T cells provided the cDNA or gDNA that made up the material.

The V end lost 0 bases, the J end lost 1 base, and 9 bases lay between the germline ends. CDR1 and CDR2 from the germline V gene are SGDLS and YYNGEE. The CDR3 covers 15 residues. Source study methods: Estimates of nucleated cell counts were drawn from the amplification of reference gene primers. Measured with immunoSEQ multiplex PCR; TCRdb has only the in-frame clones, and not every one. V and J calls and clone size are those listed in that table; D and trimming were worked out from the DNA. Here the sample spans approximately 40,000 clones, roughly 85% being singletons. The sample was peripheral blood. The chain has TRBV9 and TRBJ2-3; D gene uncertain. The sequence was collected from a man in his sixties with active or convalescent COVID-19. DNA of the CDR3: TGTGCCAGCAGCGTAGGGAGCAGCGGCACAGATACGCAGTATTTT. Translated: CASSVGSSGTDTQYF.